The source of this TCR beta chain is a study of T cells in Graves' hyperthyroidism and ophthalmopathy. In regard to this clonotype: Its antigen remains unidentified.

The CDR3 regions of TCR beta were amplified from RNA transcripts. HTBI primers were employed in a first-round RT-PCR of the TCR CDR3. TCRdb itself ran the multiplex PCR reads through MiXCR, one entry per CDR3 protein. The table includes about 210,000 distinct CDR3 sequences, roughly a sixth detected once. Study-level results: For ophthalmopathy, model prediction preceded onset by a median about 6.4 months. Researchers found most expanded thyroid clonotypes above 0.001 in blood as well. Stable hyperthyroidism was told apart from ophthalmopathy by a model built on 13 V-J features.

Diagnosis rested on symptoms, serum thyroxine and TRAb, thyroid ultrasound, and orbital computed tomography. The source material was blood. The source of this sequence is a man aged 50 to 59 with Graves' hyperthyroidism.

The chain's CDR3 is CSVEERDTIPYEQYF. For the CDR3, the DNA is TGCAGCGTTGAAGAGCGGGACACCATTCCCTACGAGCAGTACTTC. V is TRBV29-1 and J is TRBJ2-7; D may match TRBD1 or TRBD2 (6 bases each). Trimming took off 0 bases at V and 2 bases at J, with 14 bases between the two ends. CDR3 length: 15 amino acids. Germline loops: CDR1 SQVTM, CDR2 ANQGSEA.